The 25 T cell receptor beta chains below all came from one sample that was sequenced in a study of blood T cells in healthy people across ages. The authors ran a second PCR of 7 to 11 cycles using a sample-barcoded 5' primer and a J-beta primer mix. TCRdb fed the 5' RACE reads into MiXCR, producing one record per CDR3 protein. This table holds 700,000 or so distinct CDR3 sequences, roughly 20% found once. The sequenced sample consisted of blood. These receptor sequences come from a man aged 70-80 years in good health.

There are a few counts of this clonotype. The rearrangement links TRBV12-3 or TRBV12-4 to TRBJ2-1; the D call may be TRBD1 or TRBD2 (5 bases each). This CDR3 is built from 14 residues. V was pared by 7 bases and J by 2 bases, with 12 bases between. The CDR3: CASTLEGPYNEQFF. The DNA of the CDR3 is TGTGCCAGCACCCTTGAGGGGCCCTACAATGAGCAGTTCTTC.

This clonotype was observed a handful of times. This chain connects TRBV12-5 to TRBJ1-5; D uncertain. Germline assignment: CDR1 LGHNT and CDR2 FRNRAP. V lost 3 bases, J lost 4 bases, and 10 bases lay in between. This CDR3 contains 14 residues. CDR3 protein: CASGLGLKNQPQHF. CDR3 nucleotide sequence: TGTGCTAGTGGTTTAGGACTCAAAAATCAGCCCCAGCATTTT.

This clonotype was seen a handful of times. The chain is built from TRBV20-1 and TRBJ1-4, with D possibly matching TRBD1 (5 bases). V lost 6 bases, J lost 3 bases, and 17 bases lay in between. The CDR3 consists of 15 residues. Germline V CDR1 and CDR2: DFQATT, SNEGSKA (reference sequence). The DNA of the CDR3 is TGCAGTGCGAGTCTTAGAGGCAGGGCTAATGAAAAACTGTTTTTT. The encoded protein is CSASLRGRANEKLFF.

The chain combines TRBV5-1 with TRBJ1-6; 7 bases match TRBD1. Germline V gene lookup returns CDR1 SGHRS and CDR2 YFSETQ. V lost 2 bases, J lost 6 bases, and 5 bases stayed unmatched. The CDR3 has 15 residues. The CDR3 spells CASSLNAGGNSPLHF. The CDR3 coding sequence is TGCGCCAGCAGCTTAAACGCAGGGGGTAATTCACCCCTCCACTTT.

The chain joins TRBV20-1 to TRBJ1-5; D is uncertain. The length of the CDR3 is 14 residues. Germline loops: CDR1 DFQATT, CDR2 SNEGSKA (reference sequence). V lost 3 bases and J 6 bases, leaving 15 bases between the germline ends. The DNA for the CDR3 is TGCAGTGCTAGCGGCCTATTGGACGGTCAGCCCCAGCATTTT. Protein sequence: CSASGLLDGQPQHF.

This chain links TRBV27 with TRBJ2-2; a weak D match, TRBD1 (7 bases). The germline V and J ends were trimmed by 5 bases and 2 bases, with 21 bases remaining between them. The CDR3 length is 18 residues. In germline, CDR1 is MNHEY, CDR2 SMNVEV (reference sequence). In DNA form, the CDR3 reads TGTGCCAGCAGTCCGAAACGACAGGGAGGCTTCAACACCGGGGAGCTGTTTTTT. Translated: CASSPKRQGGFNTGELFF.

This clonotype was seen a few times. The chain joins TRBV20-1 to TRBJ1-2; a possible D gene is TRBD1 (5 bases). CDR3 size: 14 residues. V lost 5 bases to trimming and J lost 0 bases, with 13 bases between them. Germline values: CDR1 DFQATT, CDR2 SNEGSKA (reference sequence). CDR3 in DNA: TGCAGTGCTCCTGACAGAGCGACTAACTATGGCTACACCTTC. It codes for CSAPDRATNYGYTF.

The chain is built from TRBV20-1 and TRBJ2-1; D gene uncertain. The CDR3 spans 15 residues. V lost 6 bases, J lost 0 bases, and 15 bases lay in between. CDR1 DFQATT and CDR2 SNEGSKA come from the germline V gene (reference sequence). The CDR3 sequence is CSAPSAESSYNEQFF. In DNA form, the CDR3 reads TGCAGTGCGCCGTCGGCGGAGAGCTCCTACAATGAGCAGTTCTTC.

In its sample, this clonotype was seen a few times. The CDR3 DNA follows: TGTGCCAGTAGTACCATCCCCGGGACAGGGGCCCAAAACATTCAGTACTTC. Protein product: CASSTIPGTGAQNIQYF. The chain couples TRBV19 to TRBJ2-4; the match to TRBD1 covers 10 bases. The trim removed 4 bases at V and 5 bases at J, leaving 11 bases unmatched. The CDR3 runs to 17 residues. CDR1 and CDR2 from the germline V gene are LNHDA and SQIVND (reference sequence). Based on the CDR3 plus reference TRBV19 and TRBJ2-4, the full variable domain is DGGITQSPKYLFRKEGQNVTLSCEQNLNHDAMYWYRQDPGQGLRLIYYSQIVNDFQKGDIAEGYSVSREKKESFPLTVTSAQKNPTAFYLCASSTIPGTGAQNIQYFGAGTRLSVL.

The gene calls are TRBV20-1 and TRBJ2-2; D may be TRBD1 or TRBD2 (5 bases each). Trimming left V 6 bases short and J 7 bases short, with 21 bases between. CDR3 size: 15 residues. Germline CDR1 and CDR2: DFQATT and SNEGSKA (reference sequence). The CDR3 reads CSARVGPGNGGELFF. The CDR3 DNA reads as TGCAGTGCCAGGGTGGGGCCGGGAAACGGCGGGGAGCTGTTTTTT.

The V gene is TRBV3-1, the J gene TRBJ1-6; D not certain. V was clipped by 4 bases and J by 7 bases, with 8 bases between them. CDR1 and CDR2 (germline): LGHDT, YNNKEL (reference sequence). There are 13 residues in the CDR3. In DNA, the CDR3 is TGTGCCAGCAGCCGGGAGCGCAATTCACCCCTCCACTTT. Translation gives CASSRERNSPLHF.

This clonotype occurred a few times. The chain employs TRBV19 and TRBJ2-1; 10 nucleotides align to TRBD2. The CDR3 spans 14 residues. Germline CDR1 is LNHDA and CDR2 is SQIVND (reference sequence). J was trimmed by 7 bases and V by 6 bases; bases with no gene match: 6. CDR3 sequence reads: CASRRLAGDNEQFF. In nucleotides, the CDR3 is TGTGCCAGTAGGAGACTAGCGGGCGATAATGAGCAGTTCTTC.

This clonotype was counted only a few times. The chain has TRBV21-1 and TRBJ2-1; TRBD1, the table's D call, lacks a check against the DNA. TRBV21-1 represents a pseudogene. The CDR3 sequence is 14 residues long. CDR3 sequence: CASIVDRPYNEQFF. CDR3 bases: TGTGCCAGCATAGTGGACAGGCCATACAATGAGCAGTTCTTC.

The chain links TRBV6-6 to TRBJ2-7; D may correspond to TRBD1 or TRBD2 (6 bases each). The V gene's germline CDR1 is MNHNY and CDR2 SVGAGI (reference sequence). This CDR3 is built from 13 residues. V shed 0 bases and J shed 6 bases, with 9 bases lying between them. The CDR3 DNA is TGTGCCAGCAGTTACTCGGGGGGCTCCGAGCAGTACGTC. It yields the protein CASSYSGGSEQYV.

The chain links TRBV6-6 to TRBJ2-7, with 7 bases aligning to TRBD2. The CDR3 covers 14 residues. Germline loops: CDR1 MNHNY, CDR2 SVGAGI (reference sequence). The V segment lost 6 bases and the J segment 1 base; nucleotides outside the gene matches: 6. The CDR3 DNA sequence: TGTGCCAGCAGCCTACGGGAGGAATCCTACGAGCAGTACGTC. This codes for CASSLREESYEQYV.

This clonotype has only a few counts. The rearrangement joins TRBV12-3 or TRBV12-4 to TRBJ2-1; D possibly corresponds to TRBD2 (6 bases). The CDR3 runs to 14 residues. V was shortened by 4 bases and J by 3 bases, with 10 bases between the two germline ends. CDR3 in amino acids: CASSSGTFYNEQFF. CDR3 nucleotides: TGTGCCAGCAGTTCAGGGACTTTCTACAATGAGCAGTTCTTC.

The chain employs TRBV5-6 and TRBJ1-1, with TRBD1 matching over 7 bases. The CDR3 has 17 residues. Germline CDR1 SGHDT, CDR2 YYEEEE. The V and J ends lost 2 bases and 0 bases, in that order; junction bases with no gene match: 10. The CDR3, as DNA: TGTGCCAGCAGCTTAGGAAGGGGCAGGGGGATGAACACTGAAGCTTTCTTT. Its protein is CASSLGRGRGMNTEAFF.

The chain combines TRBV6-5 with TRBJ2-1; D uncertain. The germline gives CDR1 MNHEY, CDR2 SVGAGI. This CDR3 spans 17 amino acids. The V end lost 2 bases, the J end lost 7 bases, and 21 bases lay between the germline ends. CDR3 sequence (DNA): TGTGCCAGCAGTTACACTCCTTATCTTGGACGCCGAAATGAGCAGTTCTTC. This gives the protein CASSYTPYLGRRNEQFF.

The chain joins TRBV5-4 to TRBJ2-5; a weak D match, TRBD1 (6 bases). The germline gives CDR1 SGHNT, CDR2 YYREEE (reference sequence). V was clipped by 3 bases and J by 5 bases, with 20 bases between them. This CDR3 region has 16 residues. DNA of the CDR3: TGTGCCAGCAGCTCACCGGGACACAGGCGTGGCGAGACCCAGTACTTC. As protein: CASSSPGHRRGETQYF.

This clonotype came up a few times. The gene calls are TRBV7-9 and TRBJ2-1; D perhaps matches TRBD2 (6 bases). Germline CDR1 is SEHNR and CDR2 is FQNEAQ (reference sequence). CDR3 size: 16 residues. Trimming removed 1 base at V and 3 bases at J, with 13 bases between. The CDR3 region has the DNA TGTGCCAGCAGCTTAGTAGGGACTGGGAACTACAATGAGCAGTTCTTC. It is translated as CASSLVGTGNYNEQFF.

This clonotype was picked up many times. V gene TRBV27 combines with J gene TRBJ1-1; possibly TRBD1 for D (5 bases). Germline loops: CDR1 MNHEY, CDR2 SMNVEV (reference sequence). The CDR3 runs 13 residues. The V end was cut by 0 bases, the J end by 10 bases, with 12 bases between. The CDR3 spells CASSLSSEGRAFF. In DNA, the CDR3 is TGTGCCAGCAGTTTATCATCCGAGGGGCGAGCTTTCTTT.

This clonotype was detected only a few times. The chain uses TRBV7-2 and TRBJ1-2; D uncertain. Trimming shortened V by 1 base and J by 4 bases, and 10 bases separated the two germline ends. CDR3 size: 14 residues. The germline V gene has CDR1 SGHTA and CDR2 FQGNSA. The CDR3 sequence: CASSLDLLAYGYTF. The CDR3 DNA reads TGTGCCAGCAGCTTAGACCTGTTGGCCTATGGCTACACCTTC.

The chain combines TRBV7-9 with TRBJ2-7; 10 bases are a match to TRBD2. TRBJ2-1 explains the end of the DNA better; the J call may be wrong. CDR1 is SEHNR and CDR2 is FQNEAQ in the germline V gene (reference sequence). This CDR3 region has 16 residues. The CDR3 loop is CASSSTGTSDYNEQFF. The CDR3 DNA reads TGTGCCAGCAGCTCTACCGGGACTAGCGACTACAATGAGCAGTTCTTC.

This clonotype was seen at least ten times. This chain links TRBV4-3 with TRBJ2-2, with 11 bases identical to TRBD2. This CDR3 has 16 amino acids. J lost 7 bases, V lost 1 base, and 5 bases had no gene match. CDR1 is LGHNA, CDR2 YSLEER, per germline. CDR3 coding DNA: TGCGCCAGCAGCCAAGCGTCTAGCGGGAGGATCGGGGAGCTGTTTTTT. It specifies CASSQASSGRIGELFF.

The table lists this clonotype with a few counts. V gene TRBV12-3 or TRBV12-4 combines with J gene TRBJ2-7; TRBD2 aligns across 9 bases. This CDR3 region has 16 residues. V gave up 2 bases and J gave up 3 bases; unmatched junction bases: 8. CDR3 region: CASSLSSGRQFYEQYV. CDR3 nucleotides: TGTGCCAGCAGTTTATCCAGCGGGAGGCAGTTCTACGAGCAGTACGTC.